What follows are 18 T cell receptor beta chains derived from one specimen sequenced in a study of T cell changes during pregnancy in multiple sclerosis. The assay was immunoSEQ multiplex PCR, and TCRdb's table has in-frame clones only and misses some. Of roughly 90,000 clones listed, about 91% are singletons. This material consisted of peripheral blood, taken before pregnancy. The receptors shown here come from a female donor with multiple sclerosis, enrolled in a pregnancy study.

The chain joins TRBV7-9 to TRBJ1-5, with 10 bases identical to TRBD1. The CDR3 length is 16 residues. Trimming took 1 base from V and 4 from J; bases not matched to a gene: 4. Germline CDR1 SEHNR, CDR2 FQNEAQ (reference sequence). The CDR3 is CASSLEGTGENQPQHF. As DNA, the CDR3 is TGTGCCAGCAGCTTAGAGGGGACAGGGGAGAATCAGCCCCAGCATTTT.

The chain has TRBV7-2 and TRBJ1-2, with 9 bases aligning to TRBD1. Germline-derived CDR1 and CDR2 are SGHTA and FQGNSA. Trimming at V came to 5 bases and at J to 2 bases, leaving 3 bases not matched to a gene. This CDR3 comprises 14 residues. The CDR3 sequence is CASSGGQGNYGYTF. As DNA, the CDR3 is TGTGCCAGCAGCGGGGGACAGGGCAACTATGGCTACACCTTC.

In this sample, this clone turned up a few times. The V gene is TRBV6-5, the J gene TRBJ2-1; 8 bases line up with TRBD1. The CDR3 covers 11 residues. V was pared by 6 bases and J by 9 bases, with 1 base of the junction left unmatched. The germline V gene encodes CDR1 MNHEY and CDR2 SVGAGI. CDR3 region: CASSTGGEQFF. The CDR3 DNA reads TGTGCCAGCAGCACAGGGGGTGAGCAGTTCTTC.

In its sample, this clone was seen a few times. J is TRBJ1-4 and V is TRBV6-5, with 8 bases aligning to TRBD1. Germline CDR1 reads MNHEY; CDR2 reads SVGAGI. This CDR3 has 14 amino acids. The J segment lost 5 bases and the V segment lost 6 bases, leaving 5 bases of the junction unmatched. Written as DNA, the CDR3 is TGTGCCAGCAGGAGACAGGGGCTAAATGAAAAACTGTTTTTT. It encodes CASRRQGLNEKLFF.

V and J are TRBV19 and TRBJ1-1; a possible D gene is TRBD1 (5 bases). Deletions cut 4 bases from V and 7 bases from J, with 16 bases between. The CDR3 length is 14 residues. Per germline, CDR1 LNHDA and CDR2 SQIVND (reference sequence). The CDR3 loop is CASSTPGVRYEAFF. The CDR3 bases are TGTGCCAGTAGTACTCCGGGGGTCAGGTATGAAGCTTTCTTT.

The CDR3 nucleotides are TGTGCCAGCTCACTGGGACAGCATAATCAGCCCCAGCATTTT. Encoded protein: CASSLGQHNQPQHF. This chain joins TRBV18 and TRBJ1-5; 7 bases match TRBD1. Germline CDR1 and CDR2: KGHSH and LQKENI. The CDR3 is 14 amino acids. The ends lost 4 bases at V and 4 bases at J; junction bases unmatched: 4.

The chain has TRBV28 and TRBJ2-3; TRBD1 agrees at 8 bases. Per the germline V gene, CDR1 is MDHEN and CDR2 is SYDVKM. V shed 10 bases and J 6 bases; nucleotides not matched to a gene: 12. The CDR3 loop spans 14 amino acids. CDR3 in amino acids: CAIQGAGGADTQYF. CDR3 nucleotide sequence: TGTGCCATACAGGGAGCAGGGGGCGCCGATACGCAGTATTTT.

The rearrangement joins TRBV18 to TRBJ2-2; the D gene is possibly TRBD2 (7 bases). The CDR3 runs 15 residues. V was trimmed by 3 bases and J by 0 bases, leaving 8 bases between them. Germline V gene data show CDR1 as KGHSH and CDR2 as LQKENI. The CDR3 sequence is CASSPGGPNTGELFF. The CDR3 DNA follows: TGTGCCAGCTCACCGGGGGGGCCGAACACCGGGGAGCTGTTTTTT.

The genes are TRBV30 and TRBJ2-2; D not resolved. Between the trimmed V and J ends, which lost 4 bases and 0 bases, there was a span of 9 bases. Germline loops: CDR1 GTSNPN, CDR2 SVGIG (reference sequence). This CDR3 spans 14 amino acids. CDR3 protein: CAWISSPNTGELFF. As DNA, the CDR3 is TGTGCCTGGATTTCCTCCCCGAACACCGGGGAGCTGTTTTTT.

J is TRBJ2-7 and V is TRBV7-3; a weak D match, TRBD2 (6 bases). Germline loops: CDR1 SGHTA, CDR2 FQGTGA. The CDR3 covers 13 residues. Trimming removed 2 bases from V and 6 bases from J, with 11 bases in between. CDR3 DNA: TGTGCCAGCAGCTTATTCGCAGCGGGCGAGCAGTACTTC. It encodes CASSLFAAGEQYF.

The chain employs TRBV9 and TRBJ2-1; D gene ambiguous. Germline V gene lookup returns CDR1 SGDLS and CDR2 YYNGEE. V was pared by 4 bases and J by 9 bases, with 14 bases between. The CDR3 sequence is 13 residues long. CDR3 amino acids: CASSTIAVGEQFF. DNA for the CDR3: TGTGCCAGCAGCACGATAGCCGTGGGTGAGCAGTTCTTC.

The chain employs TRBV6-4 and TRBJ2-7; the match to TRBD1 covers 8 bases. CDR3 length: 15 amino acids. From germline, CDR1 is MRHNA and CDR2 SNTAGT. The junction had 4 bases not matched to a gene; V was cut back by 0 bases and J by 3 bases. CDR3 loop: CASSDSGQVFYEQYF. The DNA of the CDR3 is TGTGCCAGCAGTGACTCGGGACAGGTGTTCTACGAGCAGTACTTC.

The chain employs TRBV28 and TRBJ1-2, with D hard to call. The V and J ends lost 5 bases and 5 bases respectively, with 12 bases between them. The CDR3 extends over 13 amino acids. The germline gives CDR1 MDHEN, CDR2 SYDVKM. CDR3 loop: CASSPRETYGYTF. CDR3 in DNA: TGTGCCAGCAGTCCCCGGGAAACATATGGCTACACCTTC.

This chain links TRBV13 with TRBJ1-1; 7 positions agree with TRBD1. V lost 5 bases, J lost 3 bases, and 6 bases stayed unmatched. The CDR3 loop spans 14 amino acids. Germline assignment: CDR1 PRHDT and CDR2 FYEKMQ (reference sequence). DNA for the CDR3: TGTGCCAGCAGCCGCGGACAGGCTGACACTGAAGCTTTCTTT. The encoded protein is CASSRGQADTEAFF.

The chain couples TRBV9 to TRBJ1-1, with 7 bases aligning to TRBD1. The CDR3 runs to 17 residues. V lost 4 bases and J lost 4; bases outside the gene matches: 16. Germline assignment: CDR1 SGDLS and CDR2 YYNGEE. In DNA form, the CDR3 reads TGTGCCAGCAGCCCCGGACAGGAGCTAGCTATGAGCACTGAAGCTTTCTTT. Translating it yields CASSPGQELAMSTEAFF.

The chain links TRBV2 to TRBJ2-7; tentative D call: TRBD1 (5 bases). V lost 5 bases and J lost 0, with 8 bases in between. CDR1 and CDR2 from the germline V gene are SNHLY and FYNNEI. CDR3 length equals 13 residues. The CDR3 region has the DNA TGTGCCAGCAGTCCCAGGGACTCCTACGAGCAGTACTTC. This gives the protein CASSPRDSYEQYF.

The J gene is TRBJ2-2, the V gene TRBV14, with D uncertain. Between the trimmed V and J ends, which lost 4 bases and 6 bases, there was a span of 15 bases. Germline V lookup: CDR1 SGHDN, CDR2 FVKESK. CDR3 length equals 15 residues. The CDR3 DNA is TGTGCCAGCAGCCGCGAAATACTCAGCGCCGGGGAGCTGTTTTTT. Amino acid sequence: CASSREILSAGELFF.

This chain connects TRBV27 to TRBJ2-1; D uncertain. CDR1 MNHEY and CDR2 SMNVEV come from the germline V gene (reference sequence). Trimming removed 0 bases at V and 0 bases at J, with 6 bases between. The CDR3 spans 15 residues. The CDR3 reads CASSLSKSSYNEQFF. The DNA of the CDR3 is TGTGCCAGCAGTTTATCGAAGAGCTCCTACAATGAGCAGTTCTTC.